Listed here is a single T cell receptor beta chain. Its antigen remains unidentified. The sample's time point: pretreatment peripheral blood. Sample numbers ranged from 1 to 8 per patient, encompassing pretreatment and on-treatment collections. The data stem from a study of PD-L1 blockade in urothelial cancer. In the study overall: Individuals in the cohort had been given 0 to 3 earlier chemotherapy regimens. Overall study results and limits: Lower pretreatment blood TCR clonality, under the median, predicted better survival, researchers reported.

Germline V gene sequence: CDR1 MNHEY, CDR2 SVGAGI. This CDR3 region has 14 residues. The J segment lost 7 bases and the V segment lost 6 bases, leaving 4 bases of the junction unmatched. Synthetic templates analogous to TCR were spiked into all PCRs individually. The assay was immunoSEQ multiplex PCR, and TCRdb's table has in-frame clones only and misses some. In the table there are about 95,000 clones, around 90% of which are singletons. This TCR was sampled from a man in his sixties with urothelial cancer. The chain carries TRBV6-5 and TRBJ2-1; TRBD2 agrees at 12 bases. Sequenced here: PBMCs, sampled around atezolizumab (anti-PD-L1) treatment. The CDR3 DNA reads TGTGCCAGCAGGACTAGCGGGGGCAGGAATGAGCAGTTCTTC. It is translated as CASRTSGGRNEQFF.